Below are 2 T cell receptor beta chains sequenced from a single sample in a study of cytotoxic CD8 clonotypes in ibrutinib-treated CLL (dated by TCRdb to the early 2020s). The library was produced with the immunoSEQ multiplex PCR assay. Held by TCRdb, this immuneACCESS table contains in-frame sequences only and omits some clones. Under half of the omission traces to an unresolved V gene where checked; the cause of the rest is unknown. This sample gives a few hundred thousand clones in total; under 70% of them show up just once. Of the sample, roughly 6.3% falls within the top ten clones. The material was PBMCs, obtained after 36 months of ibrutinib treatment. The receptor source for this set is a human donor with chronic lymphocytic leukemia.

In its sample, this clone was seen a few times. The identical CDR3 is also encoded by other nucleotide sequences in the sample. The gene calls are TRBV18 and TRBJ1-3; possible D gene TRBD1, 5 bases. Germline-derived CDR1 and CDR2 are KGHSH and LQKENI. The V end lost 3 bases, the J end lost 0 bases, and 6 bases lay between the germline ends. The CDR3 runs to 14 residues. CDR3 bases: TGTGCCAGCTCACCGGGGGACTCTGGAAACACCATATATTTT. This codes for CASSPGDSGNTIYF. Supplemented by reference TRBV18 and TRBJ1-3, the full variable domain reads NAGVMQNPRHLVRRRGQEARLRCSPMKGHSHVYWYRQLPEEGLKFMVYLQKENIIDESGMPKERFSAEFPKEGPSILRIQQVVRGDSAAYFCASSPGDSGNTIYFGEGSWLTVV.

The chain couples TRBV12-5 to TRBJ1-2; TRBD1 might be the D (6 bases). The V and J ends lost 3 bases and 4 bases respectively, with 12 bases between them. Germline loops: CDR1 LGHNT, CDR2 FRNRAP. The CDR3 runs to 14 residues. CDR3 amino acids: CASGFPQGSYGYTF. In DNA, the CDR3 is TGTGCTAGTGGTTTCCCCCAGGGGAGCTATGGCTACACCTTC.